This TCR beta chain derives from a study of blood T cell repertoires in COVID-19. There are 15 residues in the CDR3. The trim removed 4 bases at V and 0 bases at J, leaving 6 bases unmatched. The germline CDR1 and CDR2 sequences are SGHNT and YYREEE (reference sequence). Method: immunoSEQ multiplex PCR; TCRdb's copy keeps in-frame clones and lacks some. The sample lists about 200,000 clones; around 86% were seen once. The V and J genes are TRBV5-4 and TRBJ2-7; 8 bases align to TRBD1. This clonotype was sampled from a woman aged 40 to 49 with acute COVID-19. The sample taken for sequencing was PBMCs or T cells enriched from blood (not recorded which). The CDR3 spells CASSRSGQVSYEQYF. The CDR3 DNA sequence: TGTGCCAGCAGCCGGTCGGGACAGGTCTCCTACGAGCAGTACTTC.